This T cell receptor (beta chain) was recovered during a study of OX40 agonist ivuxolimab in advanced cancers. Trimming removed 0 bases from V and 4 bases from J, with 13 bases in between. The CDR3 consists of 15 residues. The V gene's germline CDR1 is SGDLS and CDR2 YYNGEE. The repertoire was sequenced with immunoSEQ multiplex PCR; TCRdb's copy has only in-frame clones and lacks some. Among 50,000 to 65,000 clones listed, roughly 80% were seen once. This sequence originates from an adult with an advanced solid tumor such as melanoma, head and neck, liver or kidney cancer. The chain joins TRBV9 to TRBJ1-2; D not certain. This specimen was CD4+ or CD8+ T cells sorted from blood, taken in a trial of the OX40 agonist ivuxolimab. The CDR3 loop is CASSVGAASGYGYTF. The CDR3 nucleotides read TGTGCCAGCAGCGTAGGAGCGGCTTCCGGCTATGGCTACACCTTC. The whole variable domain, filled in from reference TRBV9 and TRBJ1-2, reads DSGVTQTPKHLITATGQRVTLRCSPRSGDLSVYWYQQSLDQGLQFLIQYYNGEERAKGNILERFSAQQFPDLHSELNLSSLELGDSALYFCASSVGAASGYGYTFGSGTRLTVV.